This TCR beta chain was sequenced during a study of blood T cell repertoires in COVID-19. Study context: The analysed material was cDNA or gDNA that came from T cells, B-cell-depleted T cells, or PBMCs.

Per germline, CDR1 SGHTA and CDR2 FQGNSA. V was pared by 0 bases and J by 9 bases, with 7 bases between. The CDR3 spans 12 residues. The table came from immunoSEQ multiplex PCR; TCRdb's copy has only in-frame clones and leaves some out. The table shows about 520,000 clones, with around 85% occurring only once. The rearrangement joins TRBV7-2 to TRBJ2-3; D is unresolved. The sample taken for sequencing was peripheral blood. The source is a human donor in a cohort sampled during active COVID-19. DNA of the CDR3: TGTGCCAGCAGCTTAGCATCTGAGACGCAGTATTTT. It is translated as CASSLASETQYF. The entire variable domain, with the rest obtained from reference TRBV7-2 and TRBJ2-3, is as follows: GAGVSQSPSNKVTEKGKDVELRCDPISGHTALYWYRQSLGQGLEFLIYFQGNSAPDKSGLPSDRFSAERTGGSVSTLTIQRTQQEDSAVYLCASSLASETQYFGPGTRLTVL.